This section outlines one T cell receptor (beta chain) sequence together with its context. The data stem from a study of blood T cell repertoires in COVID-19. Overall study: Both acute and convalescent COVID-19 samples were obtained from the United States, Italy and Spain. Sources were T cells, B-cell-depleted T cells, or PBMCs; the material itself was cDNA or gDNA.

TCRdb's table, derived via immunoSEQ multiplex PCR, lists solely in-frame clones and lacks some. The sample has roughly 88,000 clones, about nine tenths seen once. There are 14 residues in the CDR3. The germline V and J ends were trimmed by 4 bases and 3 bases, with 10 bases remaining between them. The germline V gene encodes CDR1 MNHEY and CDR2 SVGAGI. This TCR was recovered from a woman in her forties or fifties in a cohort sampled during active COVID-19. This rearrangement joins TRBV6-5 to TRBJ1-5; D is unclear. The source material was peripheral blood. In DNA form, the CDR3 reads TGTGCCAGCAGTTCAGGCCTTGACAATCAGCCCCAGCATTTT. It yields the protein CASSSGLDNQPQHF.